This T cell receptor beta chain was obtained from a study of vaccination and CD4 T cells after COVID-19. At the Johns Hopkins FTIC core, DNA taken from cultured CD4+ T cells was sequenced by way of the Oncomine TCR Beta short-read assay. TCRdb recomputed calls from the PCR reads with MiXCR, one row per CDR3 protein. The data contain about 21,000 distinct CDR3 sequences, about 38% of them singletons. The treatment was: approximately 10-day PBMC culture with coronavirus spike peptide pools or control peptides (ViraFEST assay). Study-wide results and caveats: The rise in median SARS-CoV-2-reactive clonotypes, from approximately 21 to 40, was not significant.

The germline V gene has CDR1 SEHNR and CDR2 FQNEAQ (reference sequence). The CDR3 extends over 15 amino acids. Trimming took off 4 bases at V and 1 base at J, with 12 bases between the two ends. About this clonotype: Antigen specificity is unknown.

This clonotype originated in a human donor who had recovered from COVID-19. The specimen was CD4+ T cells from blood, cultured in vitro, collected before SARS-CoV-2 vaccination. The rearrangement joins TRBV7-9 to TRBJ2-3; the D call may be TRBD1 or TRBD2 (5 bases each). The CDR3 bases are TGTGCCAGCAGCTCCCCGGGGCTGGGCACAGATACGCAGTATTTT. It specifies CASSSPGLGTDTQYF.